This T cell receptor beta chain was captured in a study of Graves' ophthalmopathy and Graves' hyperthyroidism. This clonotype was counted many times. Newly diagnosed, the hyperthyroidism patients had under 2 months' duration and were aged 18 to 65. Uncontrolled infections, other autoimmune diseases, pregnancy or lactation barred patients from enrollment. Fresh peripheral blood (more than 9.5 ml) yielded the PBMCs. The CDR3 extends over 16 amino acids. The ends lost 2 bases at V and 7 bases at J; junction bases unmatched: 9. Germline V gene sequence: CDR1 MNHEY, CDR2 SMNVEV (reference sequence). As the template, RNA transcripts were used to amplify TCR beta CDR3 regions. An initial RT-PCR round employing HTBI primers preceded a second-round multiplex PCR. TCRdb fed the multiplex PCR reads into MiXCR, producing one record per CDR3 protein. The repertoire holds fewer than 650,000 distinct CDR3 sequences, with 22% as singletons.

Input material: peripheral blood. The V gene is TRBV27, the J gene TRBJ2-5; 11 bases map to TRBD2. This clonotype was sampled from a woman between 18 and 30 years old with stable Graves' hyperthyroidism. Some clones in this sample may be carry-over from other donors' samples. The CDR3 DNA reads TGTGCCAGCAGTTTAAGGCTAGCGGGGGGCATGGGGACCCAGTACTTC. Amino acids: CASSLRLAGGMGTQYF.